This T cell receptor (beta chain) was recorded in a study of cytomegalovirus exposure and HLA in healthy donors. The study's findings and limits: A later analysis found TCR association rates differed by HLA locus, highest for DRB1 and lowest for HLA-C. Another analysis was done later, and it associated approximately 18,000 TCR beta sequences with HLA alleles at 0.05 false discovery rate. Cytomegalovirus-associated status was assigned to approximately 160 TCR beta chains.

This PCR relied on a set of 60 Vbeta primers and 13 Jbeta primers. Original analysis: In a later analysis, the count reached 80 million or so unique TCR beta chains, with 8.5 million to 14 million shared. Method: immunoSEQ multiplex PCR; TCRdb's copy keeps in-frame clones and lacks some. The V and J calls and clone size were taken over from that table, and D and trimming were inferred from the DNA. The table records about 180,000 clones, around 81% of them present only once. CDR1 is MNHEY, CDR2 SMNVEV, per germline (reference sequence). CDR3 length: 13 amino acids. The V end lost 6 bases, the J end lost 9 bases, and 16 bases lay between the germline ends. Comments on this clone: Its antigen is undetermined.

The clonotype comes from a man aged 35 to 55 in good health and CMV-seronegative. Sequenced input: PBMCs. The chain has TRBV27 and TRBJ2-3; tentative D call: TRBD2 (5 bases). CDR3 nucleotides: TGTGCCAGCAGCGGCGGCGGGTCTAGCACGCAGTATTTT. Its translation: CASSGGGSSTQYF.